This TCR beta chain was sequenced during a study of blood T cell repertoires in COVID-19. Turning to the study itself: The United States, Italy and Spain were the sources of the acute and convalescent COVID-19 samples. T cells, B-cell-depleted T cells, or PBMCs provided the cDNA or gDNA that served as material.

In the original workflow: It was from reference gene primer amplification that nucleated cell counts were estimated. Generated by immunoSEQ multiplex PCR, the TCRdb table keeps only in-frame clones and is missing some. The V and J calls and the clone size are those of that table, but D and trimming were determined from the DNA. The sample carries some 190,000 clones, approximately 83% recorded once. This CDR3 is built from 18 residues. Germline CDR1 and CDR2: SGDLS and YYNGEE. V lost 0 bases and J lost 3; bases outside the gene matches: 13. Sequencing used peripheral blood. V usage is TRBV9 and J usage is TRBJ2-3; 7 positions agree with TRBD2. The TCR sequence derives from a human donor with active or convalescent COVID-19. The donor label of this sample is uncertain. As DNA, the CDR3 is TGTGCCAGCAGCGTAGATCGGGCTAGCGGAACCCGGACAGATACGCAGTATTTT. It is translated as CASSVDRASGTRTDTQYF.